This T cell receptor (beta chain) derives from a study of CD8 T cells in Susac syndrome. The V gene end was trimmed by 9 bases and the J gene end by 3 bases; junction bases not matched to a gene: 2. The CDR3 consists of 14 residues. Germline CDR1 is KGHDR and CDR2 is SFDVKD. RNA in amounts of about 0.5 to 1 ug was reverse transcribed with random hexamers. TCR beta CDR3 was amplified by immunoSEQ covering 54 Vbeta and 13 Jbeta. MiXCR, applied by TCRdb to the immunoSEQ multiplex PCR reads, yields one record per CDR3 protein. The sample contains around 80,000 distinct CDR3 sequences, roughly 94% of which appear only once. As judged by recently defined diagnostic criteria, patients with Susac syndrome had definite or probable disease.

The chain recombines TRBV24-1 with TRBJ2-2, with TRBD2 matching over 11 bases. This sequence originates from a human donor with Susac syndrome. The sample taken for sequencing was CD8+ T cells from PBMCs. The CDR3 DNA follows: TGTGCCACCGGGACTAGCGGATACACCGGGGAGCTGTTTTTT. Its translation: CATGTSGYTGELFF.